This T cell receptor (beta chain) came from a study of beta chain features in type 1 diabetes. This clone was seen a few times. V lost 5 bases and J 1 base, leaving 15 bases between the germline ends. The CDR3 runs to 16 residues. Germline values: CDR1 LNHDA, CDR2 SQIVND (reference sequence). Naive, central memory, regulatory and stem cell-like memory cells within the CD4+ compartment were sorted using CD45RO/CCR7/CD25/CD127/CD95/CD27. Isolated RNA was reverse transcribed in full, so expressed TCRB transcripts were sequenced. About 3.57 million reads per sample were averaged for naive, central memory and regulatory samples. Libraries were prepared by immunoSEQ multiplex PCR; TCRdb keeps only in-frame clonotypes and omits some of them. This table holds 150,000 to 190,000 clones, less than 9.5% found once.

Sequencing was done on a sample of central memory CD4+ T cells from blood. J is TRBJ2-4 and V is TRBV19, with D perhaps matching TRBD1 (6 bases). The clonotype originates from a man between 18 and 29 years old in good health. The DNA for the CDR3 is TGTGCCAGTAGTCCAGAGGGGGAAGTGGCCAAAAACATTCAGTACTTC. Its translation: CASSPEGEVAKNIQYF. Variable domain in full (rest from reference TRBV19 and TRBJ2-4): DGGITQSPKYLFRKEGQNVTLSCEQNLNHDAMYWYRQDPGQGLRLIYYSQIVNDFQKGDIAEGYSVSREKKESFPLTVTSAQKNPTAFYLCASSPEGEVAKNIQYFGAGTRLSVL.